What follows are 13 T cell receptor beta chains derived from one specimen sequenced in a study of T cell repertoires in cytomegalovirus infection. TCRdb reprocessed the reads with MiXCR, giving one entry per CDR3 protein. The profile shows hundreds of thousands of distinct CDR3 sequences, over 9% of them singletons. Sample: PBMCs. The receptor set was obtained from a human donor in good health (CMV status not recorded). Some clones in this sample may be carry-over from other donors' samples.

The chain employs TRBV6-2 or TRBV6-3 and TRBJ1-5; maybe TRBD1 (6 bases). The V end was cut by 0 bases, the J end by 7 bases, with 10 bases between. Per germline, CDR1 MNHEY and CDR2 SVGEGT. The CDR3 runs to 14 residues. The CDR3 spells CASSYSGGDQPQHF. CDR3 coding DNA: TGTGCCAGCAGTTACTCCGGGGGCGACCAGCCCCAGCATTTT.

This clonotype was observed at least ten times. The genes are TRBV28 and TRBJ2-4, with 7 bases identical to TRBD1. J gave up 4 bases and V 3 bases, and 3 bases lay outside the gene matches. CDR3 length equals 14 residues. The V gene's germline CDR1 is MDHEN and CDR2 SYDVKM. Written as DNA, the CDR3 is TGTGCCAGCAGTTTGGGACAGCAAAAAAACATTCAGTACTTC. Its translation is CASSLGQQKNIQYF.

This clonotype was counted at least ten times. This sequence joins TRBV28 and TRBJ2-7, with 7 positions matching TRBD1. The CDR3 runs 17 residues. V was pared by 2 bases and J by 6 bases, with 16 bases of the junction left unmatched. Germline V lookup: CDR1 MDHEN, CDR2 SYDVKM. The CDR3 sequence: CASSLGQMTGTPSEQYF. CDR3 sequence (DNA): TGTGCCAGCAGTTTAGGCCAGATGACAGGGACGCCGAGCGAGCAGTACTTC.

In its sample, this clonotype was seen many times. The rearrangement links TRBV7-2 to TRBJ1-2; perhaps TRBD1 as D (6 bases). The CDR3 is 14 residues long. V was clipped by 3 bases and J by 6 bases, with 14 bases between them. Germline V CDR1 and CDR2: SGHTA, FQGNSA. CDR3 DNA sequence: TGTGCCAGCAGCTTCAGGCGGGGGGCGGATGGCTACACCTTC. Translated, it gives CASSFRRGADGYTF. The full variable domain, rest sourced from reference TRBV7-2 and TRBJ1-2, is GAGVSQSPSNKVTEKGKDVELRCDPISGHTALYWYRQSLGQGLEFLIYFQGNSAPDKSGLPSDRFSAERTGGSVSTLTIQRTQQEDSAVYLCASSFRRGADGYTFGSGTRLTVV.

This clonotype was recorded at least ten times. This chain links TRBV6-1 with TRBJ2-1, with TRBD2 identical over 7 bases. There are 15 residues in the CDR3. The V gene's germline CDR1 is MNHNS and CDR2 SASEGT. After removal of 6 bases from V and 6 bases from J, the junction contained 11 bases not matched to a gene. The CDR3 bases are TGTGCCAGCAGCCTGGGTTTTGCGGGAGTCAATGAGCAGTTCTTC. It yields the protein CASSLGFAGVNEQFF.

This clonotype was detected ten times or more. CDR3 DNA: TGTGCCACCAGCAGAGATCCTAGTTTCTTCGAGCAGTACTTC. Residues: CATSRDPSFFEQYF. J is TRBJ2-7 and V is TRBV15; D not resolved. CDR1 and CDR2 (germline): LNHNV, YYDKDF (reference sequence). This CDR3 contains 14 residues. The V gene lost 0 bases and the J gene lost 6 bases, with 12 bases spanning the gap.

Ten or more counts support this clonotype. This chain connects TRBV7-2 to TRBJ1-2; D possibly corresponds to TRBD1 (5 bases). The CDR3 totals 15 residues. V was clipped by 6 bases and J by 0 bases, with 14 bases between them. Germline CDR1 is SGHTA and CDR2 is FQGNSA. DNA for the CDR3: TGTGCCAGCAGGACAGTCGGGGCGTCTAACTATGGCTACACCTTC. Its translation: CASRTVGASNYGYTF.

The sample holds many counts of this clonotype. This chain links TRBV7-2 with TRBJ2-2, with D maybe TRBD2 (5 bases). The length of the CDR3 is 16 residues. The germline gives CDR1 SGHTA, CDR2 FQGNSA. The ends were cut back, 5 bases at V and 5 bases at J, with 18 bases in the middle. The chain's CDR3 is CASSRSPRGLTGELFF. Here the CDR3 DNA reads TGTGCCAGCAGCCGTAGCCCCCGCGGGCTTACCGGGGAGCTGTTTTTT.

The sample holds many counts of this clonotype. Written as DNA, the CDR3 is TGTGCTAGTGGTTGGACAGGGGCCACTGAAGCTTTCTTT. As protein: CASGWTGATEAFF. V usage is TRBV12-5 and J usage is TRBJ1-1; 9 bases agree with TRBD1. The germline V gene encodes CDR1 LGHNT and CDR2 FRNRAP. The CDR3 covers 13 residues. The junction had 1 base not matched to a gene; V was cut back by 4 bases and J by 4 bases.

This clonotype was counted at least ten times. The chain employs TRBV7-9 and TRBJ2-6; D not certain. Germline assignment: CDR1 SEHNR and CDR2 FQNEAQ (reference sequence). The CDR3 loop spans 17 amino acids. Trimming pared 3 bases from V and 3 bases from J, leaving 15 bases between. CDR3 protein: CASSFSTVAVGANVLTF. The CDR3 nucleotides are TGTGCCAGCAGCTTCAGTACTGTGGCTGTTGGGGCCAACGTCCTGACTTTC. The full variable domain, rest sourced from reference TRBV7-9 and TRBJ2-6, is DTGVSQNPRHKITKRGQNVTFRCDPISEHNRLYWYRQTLGQGPEFLTYFQNEAQLEKSRLLSDRFSAERPKGSFSTLEIQRTEQGDSAMYLCASSFSTVAVGANVLTFGAGSRLTVL.

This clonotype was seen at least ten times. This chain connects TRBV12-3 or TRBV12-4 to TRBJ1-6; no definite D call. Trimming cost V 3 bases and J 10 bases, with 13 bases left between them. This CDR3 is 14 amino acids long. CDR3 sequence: CASSFRGLYSPLHF. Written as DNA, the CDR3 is TGTGCCAGCAGTTTCCGAGGGTTATACTCACCCCTCCACTTT.

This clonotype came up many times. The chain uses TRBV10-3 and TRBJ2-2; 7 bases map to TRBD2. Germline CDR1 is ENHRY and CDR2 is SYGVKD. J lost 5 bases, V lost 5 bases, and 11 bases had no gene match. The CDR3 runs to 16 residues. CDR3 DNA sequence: TGTGCCATCAGTCTGGAGGGAAGCGGGAAGACCGGGGAGCTGTTTTTT. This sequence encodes CAISLEGSGKTGELFF.

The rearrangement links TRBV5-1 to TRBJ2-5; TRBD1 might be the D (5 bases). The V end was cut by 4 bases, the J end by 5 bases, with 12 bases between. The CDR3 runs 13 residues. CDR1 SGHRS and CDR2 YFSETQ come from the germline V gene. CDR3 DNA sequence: TGCGCCAGCAGCGCGACAGTCTCCGAGACCCAGTACTTC. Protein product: CASSATVSETQYF.